A single sample is the source of the 4 T cell receptor beta chains below, sequenced in a study of beta chain features in type 1 diabetes. Findings and limits, study-wide: There was a moderate but significant shortening of TCRB CDR3s in all four CD4+ subsets of Type 1 diabetes patients.

These receptors' targets are unknown. Expressed TCRB transcripts were sequenced, since all the RNA that had been isolated was reverse transcribed. Data came from immunoSEQ multiplex PCR; TCRdb stores just in-frame clones and leaves some out. The sample carries around 160,000 clones, 6.5% to 10% recorded once. Sequencing was performed on central memory CD4+ T cells from blood. The receptors derive from a woman aged 18 to 35 with type 1 diabetes.

This clone showed up just a few times. The genes are TRBV30 and TRBJ2-3, with 7 bases fitting TRBD1. Per the germline V gene, CDR1 is GTSNPN and CDR2 is SVGIG (reference sequence). Trimming cost V 1 base and J 1 base; bases outside gene matches: 5. This CDR3 has 15 residues. DNA of the CDR3: TGTGCCTGGAGTGGGAAACAGGGGCGCACAGATACGCAGTATTTT. This sequence encodes CAWSGKQGRTDTQYF.

The rearrangement links TRBV9 to TRBJ2-2, with D possibly being TRBD2 (6 bases). Germline V gene sequence: CDR1 SGDLS, CDR2 YYNGEE. The CDR3 runs to 15 residues. Trimming pared 3 bases from V and 7 bases from J, leaving 16 bases between. DNA of the CDR3: TGTGCCAGCAGCGCCCTCGGGAGCAGCGGCGGGGAGCTGTTTTTT. Protein sequence: CASSALGSSGGELFF.

The chain carries TRBV4-3 and TRBJ1-6; D call uncertain. Germline lookup yields CDR1 LGHNA and CDR2 YSLEER. This CDR3 is built from 15 residues. Trimming pared 0 bases from V and 7 bases from J, leaving 10 bases between. The CDR3 DNA follows: TGCGCCAGCAGCCAAGATCCTTACGGGAATTCACCCCTCCACTTT. Translation gives CASSQDPYGNSPLHF.

This clone has just a few counts. The rearrangement links TRBV5-4 to TRBJ2-2, with 8 bases fitting TRBD1. The trim removed 0 bases at V and 4 bases at J, leaving 2 bases unmatched. CDR3 length: 15 residues. CDR1 SGHNT and CDR2 YYREEE come from the germline V gene (reference sequence). CDR3 protein: CASSLGTGITGELFF. The DNA for the CDR3 is TGTGCCAGCAGCTTGGGGACAGGGATCACCGGGGAGCTGTTTTTT.